This TCR beta chain comes out of a study of blood T cell repertoires in COVID-19. Some clones are missing from TCRdb's copy, which holds only in-frame ones; the method was immunoSEQ multiplex PCR. This table holds 55,000 to 75,000 clones, about 83% found once. This CDR3 region has 13 residues. V gave up 5 bases and J gave up 5 bases, with 12 bases separating them. Per germline, CDR1 SGHVS and CDR2 FNYEAQ. V usage is TRBV7-6 and J usage is TRBJ1-1; possible D gene TRBD1, 6 bases. Sequenced input: peripheral blood. The sequence was obtained from a human donor in a cohort sampled during active COVID-19. In DNA form, the CDR3 reads TGTGCCAGCAGCCAGATACAGGGTACTGAAGCTTTCTTT. Amino acids: CASSQIQGTEAFF.